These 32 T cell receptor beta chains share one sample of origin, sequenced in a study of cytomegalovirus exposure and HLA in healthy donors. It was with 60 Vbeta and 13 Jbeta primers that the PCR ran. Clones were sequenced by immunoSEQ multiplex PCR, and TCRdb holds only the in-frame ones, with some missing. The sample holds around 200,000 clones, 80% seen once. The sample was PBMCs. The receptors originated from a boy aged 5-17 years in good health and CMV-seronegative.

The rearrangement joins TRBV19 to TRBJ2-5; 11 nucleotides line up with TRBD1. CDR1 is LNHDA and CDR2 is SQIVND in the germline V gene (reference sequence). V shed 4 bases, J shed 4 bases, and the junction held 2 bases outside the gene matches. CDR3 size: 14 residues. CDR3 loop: CASSTGTGGETQYF. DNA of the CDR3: TGTGCCAGTAGTACCGGGACAGGGGGAGAGACCCAGTACTTC.

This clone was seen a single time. The CDR3 here is CASSKTGTVYEQYF. The CDR3 DNA is TGTGCCAGTAGTAAGACCGGGACAGTATACGAGCAGTACTTC. The chain recombines TRBV19 with TRBJ2-7; TRBD1 matches 7 bases. The CDR3 length is 14 residues. From germline, CDR1 is LNHDA and CDR2 SQIVND (reference sequence). Trimming at V came to 4 bases and at J to 4 bases, leaving 7 bases not matched to a gene. Based on the CDR3 plus reference TRBV19 and TRBJ2-7, the full variable domain is DGGITQSPKYLFRKEGQNVTLSCEQNLNHDAMYWYRQDPGQGLRLIYYSQIVNDFQKGDIAEGYSVSREKKESFPLTVTSAQKNPTAFYLCASSKTGTVYEQYFGPGTRLTVT.

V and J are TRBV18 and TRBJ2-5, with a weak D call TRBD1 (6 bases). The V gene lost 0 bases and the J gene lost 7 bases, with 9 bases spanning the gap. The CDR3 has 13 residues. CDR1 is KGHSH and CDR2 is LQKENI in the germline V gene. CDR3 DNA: TGTGCCAGCTCACCACCGGGGGCTGGGACCCAGTACTTC. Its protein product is CASSPPGAGTQYF. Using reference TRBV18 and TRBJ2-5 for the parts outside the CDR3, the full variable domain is NAGVMQNPRHLVRRRGQEARLRCSPMKGHSHVYWYRQLPEEGLKFMVYLQKENIIDESGMPKERFSAEFPKEGPSILRIQQVVRGDSAAYFCASSPPGAGTQYFGPGTRLLVL.

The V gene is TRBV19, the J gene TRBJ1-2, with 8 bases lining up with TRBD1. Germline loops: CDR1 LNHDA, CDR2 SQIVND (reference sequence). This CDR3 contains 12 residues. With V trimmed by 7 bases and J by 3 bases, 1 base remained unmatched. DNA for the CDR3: TGTGCCAGTAAGGACAGGGACTATGGCTACACCTTC. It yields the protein CASKDRDYGYTF.

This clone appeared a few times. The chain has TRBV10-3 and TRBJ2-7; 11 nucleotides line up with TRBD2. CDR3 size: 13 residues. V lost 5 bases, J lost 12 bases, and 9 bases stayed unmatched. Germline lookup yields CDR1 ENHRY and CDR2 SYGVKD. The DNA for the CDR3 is TGTGCCATCAGTCCACTAGCGGGAGAAGAAGGGTACTTC. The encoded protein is CAISPLAGEEGYF.

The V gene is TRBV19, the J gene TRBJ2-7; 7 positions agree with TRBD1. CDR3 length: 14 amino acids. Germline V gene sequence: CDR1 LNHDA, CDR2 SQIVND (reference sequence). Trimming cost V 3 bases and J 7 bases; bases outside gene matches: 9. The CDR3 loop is CASSMGPGQPEQYF. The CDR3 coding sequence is TGTGCCAGTAGTATGGGACCGGGACAGCCGGAGCAGTACTTC.

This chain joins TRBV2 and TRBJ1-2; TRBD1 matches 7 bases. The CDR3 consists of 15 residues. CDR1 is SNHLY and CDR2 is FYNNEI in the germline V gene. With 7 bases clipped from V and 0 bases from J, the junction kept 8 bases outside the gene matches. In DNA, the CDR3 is TGTGCCAGCACCGCGGGACAGAACACTAACTATGGCTACACCTTC. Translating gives CASTAGQNTNYGYTF.

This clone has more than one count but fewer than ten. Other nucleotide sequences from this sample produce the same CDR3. The CDR3 region has the DNA TGTGCCAGCAGCGTAGGCGGGAGAGGAGAGACCCAGTACTTC. This encodes CASSVGGRGETQYF. The rearrangement links TRBV9 to TRBJ2-5, with 7 bases identical to TRBD2. The J segment lost 4 bases and the V segment lost 0 bases, leaving 3 bases of the junction unmatched. The CDR3 loop spans 14 amino acids. CDR1 SGDLS and CDR2 YYNGEE come from the germline V gene.

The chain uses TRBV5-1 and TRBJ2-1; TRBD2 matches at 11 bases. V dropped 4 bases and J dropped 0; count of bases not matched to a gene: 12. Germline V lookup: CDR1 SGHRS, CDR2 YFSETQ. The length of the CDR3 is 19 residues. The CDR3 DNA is TGCGCCAGCAGCGCCCCGGGACTAGCGGACTGGAGCTCCTACAATGAGCAGTTCTTC. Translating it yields CASSAPGLADWSSYNEQFF.

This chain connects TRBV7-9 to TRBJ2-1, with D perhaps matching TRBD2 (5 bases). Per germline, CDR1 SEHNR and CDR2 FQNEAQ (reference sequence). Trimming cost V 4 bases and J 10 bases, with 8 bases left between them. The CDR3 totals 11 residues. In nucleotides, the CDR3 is TGTGCCAGCAGCTCCGGACTGGAGCAGTTCTTC. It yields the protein CASSSGLEQFF. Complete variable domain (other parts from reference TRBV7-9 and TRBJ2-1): DTGVSQNPRHKITKRGQNVTFRCDPISEHNRLYWYRQTLGQGPEFLTYFQNEAQLEKSRLLSDRFSAERPKGSFSTLEIQRTEQGDSAMYLCASSSGLEQFFGPGTRLTVL.

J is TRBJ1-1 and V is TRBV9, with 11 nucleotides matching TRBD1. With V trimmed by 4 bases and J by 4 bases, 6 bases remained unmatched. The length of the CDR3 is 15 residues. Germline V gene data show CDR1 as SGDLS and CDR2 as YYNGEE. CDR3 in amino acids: CASSPWGTGGTEAFF. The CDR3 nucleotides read TGTGCCAGCAGCCCTTGGGGGACAGGGGGCACTGAAGCTTTCTTT.

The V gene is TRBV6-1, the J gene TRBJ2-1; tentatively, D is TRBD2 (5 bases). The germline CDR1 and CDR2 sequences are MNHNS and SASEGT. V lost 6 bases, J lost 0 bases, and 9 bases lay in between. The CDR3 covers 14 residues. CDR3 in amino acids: CASRHRGSYNEQFF. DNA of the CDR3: TGTGCCAGCAGACACCGGGGCTCCTACAATGAGCAGTTCTTC.

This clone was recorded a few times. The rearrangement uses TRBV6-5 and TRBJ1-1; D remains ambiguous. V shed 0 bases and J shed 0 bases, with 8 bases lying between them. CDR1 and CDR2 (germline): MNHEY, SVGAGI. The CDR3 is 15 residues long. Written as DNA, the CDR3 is TGTGCCAGCAGTTACTCGGGAGGGATGAACACTGAAGCTTTCTTT. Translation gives CASSYSGGMNTEAFF.

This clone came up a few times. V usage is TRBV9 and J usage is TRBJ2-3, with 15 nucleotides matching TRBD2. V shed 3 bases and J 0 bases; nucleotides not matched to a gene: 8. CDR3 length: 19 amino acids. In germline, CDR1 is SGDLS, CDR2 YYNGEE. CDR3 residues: CASSASGTSGRPSTDTQYF. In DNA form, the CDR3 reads TGTGCCAGCAGCGCCAGCGGGACTAGCGGGAGGCCTAGCACAGATACGCAGTATTTT.

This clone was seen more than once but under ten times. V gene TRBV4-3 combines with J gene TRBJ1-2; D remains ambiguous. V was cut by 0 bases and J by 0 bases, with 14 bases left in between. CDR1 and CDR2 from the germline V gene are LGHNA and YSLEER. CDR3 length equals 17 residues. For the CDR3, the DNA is TGCGCCAGCAGCCAAGATCATAACGGAGTAGCTAACTATGGCTACACCTTC. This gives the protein CASSQDHNGVANYGYTF.

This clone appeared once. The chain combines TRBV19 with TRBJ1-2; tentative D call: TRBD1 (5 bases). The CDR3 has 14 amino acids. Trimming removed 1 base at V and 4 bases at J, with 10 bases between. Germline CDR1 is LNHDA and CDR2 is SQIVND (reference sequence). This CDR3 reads CASSIGGTLYGYTF. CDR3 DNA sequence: TGTGCCAGTAGTATAGGCGGGACGCTCTATGGCTACACCTTC. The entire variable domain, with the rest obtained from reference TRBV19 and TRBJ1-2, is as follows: DGGITQSPKYLFRKEGQNVTLSCEQNLNHDAMYWYRQDPGQGLRLIYYSQIVNDFQKGDIAEGYSVSREKKESFPLTVTSAQKNPTAFYLCASSIGGTLYGYTFGSGTRLTVV.

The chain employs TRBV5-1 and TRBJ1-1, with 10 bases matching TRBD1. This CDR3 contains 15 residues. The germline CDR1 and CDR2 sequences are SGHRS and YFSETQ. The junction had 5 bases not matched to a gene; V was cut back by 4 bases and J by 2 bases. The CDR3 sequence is CASSPGQGINTEAFF. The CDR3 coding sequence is TGCGCCAGCAGCCCGGGACAGGGGATCAACACTGAAGCTTTCTTT.

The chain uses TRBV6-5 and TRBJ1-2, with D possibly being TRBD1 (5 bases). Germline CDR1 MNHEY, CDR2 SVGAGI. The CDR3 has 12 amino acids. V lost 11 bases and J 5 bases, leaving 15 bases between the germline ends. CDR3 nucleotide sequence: TGTGCCGTTTTGGACATTTATTATGGCTACACCTTC. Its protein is CAVLDIYYGYTF.

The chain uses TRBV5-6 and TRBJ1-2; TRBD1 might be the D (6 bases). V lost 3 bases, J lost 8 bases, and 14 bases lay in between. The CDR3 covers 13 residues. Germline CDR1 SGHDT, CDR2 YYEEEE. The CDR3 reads CASSSGTTRGYTF. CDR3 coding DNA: TGTGCCAGCAGCTCCGGGACAACGAGAGGCTACACCTTC.

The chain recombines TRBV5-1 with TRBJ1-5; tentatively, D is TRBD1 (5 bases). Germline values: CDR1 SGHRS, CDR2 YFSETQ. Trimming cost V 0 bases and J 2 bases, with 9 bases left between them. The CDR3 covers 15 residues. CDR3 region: CASSLGGGRNQPQHF. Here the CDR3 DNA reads TGCGCCAGCAGCTTGGGCGGGGGTCGCAATCAGCCCCAGCATTTT.

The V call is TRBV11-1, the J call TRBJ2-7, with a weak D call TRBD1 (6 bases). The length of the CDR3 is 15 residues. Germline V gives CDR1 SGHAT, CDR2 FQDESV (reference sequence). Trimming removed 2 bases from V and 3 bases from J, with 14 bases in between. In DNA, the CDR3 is TGTGCCAGCAGCTTAAGTGGTAGAGGGGGCTACGAGCAGTACTTC. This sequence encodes CASSLSGRGGYEQYF. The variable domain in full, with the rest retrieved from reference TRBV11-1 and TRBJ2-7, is EAEVAQSPRYKITEKSQAVAFWCDPISGHATLYWYRQILGQGPELLVQFQDESVVDDSQLPKDRFSAERLKGVDSTLKIQPAELGDSAMYLCASSLSGRGGYEQYFGPGTRLTVT.

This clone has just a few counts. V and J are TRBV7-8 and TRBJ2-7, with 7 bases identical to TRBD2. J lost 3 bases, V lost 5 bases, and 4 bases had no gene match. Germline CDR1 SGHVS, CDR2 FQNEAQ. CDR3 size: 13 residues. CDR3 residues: CASSGWEGYEQYF. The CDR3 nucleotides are TGTGCCAGCAGCGGCTGGGAGGGCTACGAGCAGTACTTC.

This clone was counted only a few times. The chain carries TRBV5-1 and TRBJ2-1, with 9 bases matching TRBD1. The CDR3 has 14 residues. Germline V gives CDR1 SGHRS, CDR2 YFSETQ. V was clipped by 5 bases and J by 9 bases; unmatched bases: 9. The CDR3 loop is CASSYTGQGAEQFF. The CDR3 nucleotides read TGCGCCAGCAGTTATACGGGACAGGGTGCTGAGCAGTTCTTC.

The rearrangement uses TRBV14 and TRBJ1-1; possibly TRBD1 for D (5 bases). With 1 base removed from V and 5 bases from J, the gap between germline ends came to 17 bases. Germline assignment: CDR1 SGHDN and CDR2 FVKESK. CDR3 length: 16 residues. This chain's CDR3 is CASSQVRKTGTTEAFF. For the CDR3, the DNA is TGTGCCAGCAGCCAAGTCCGCAAAACAGGTACGACTGAAGCTTTCTTT.

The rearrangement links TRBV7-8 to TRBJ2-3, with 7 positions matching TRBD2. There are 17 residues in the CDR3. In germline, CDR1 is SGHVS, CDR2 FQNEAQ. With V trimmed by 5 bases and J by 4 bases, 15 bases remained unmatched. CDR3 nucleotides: TGTGCCAGCAGCATACCCCCAGGAGCGGGATTGGCAGATACGCAGTATTTT. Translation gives CASSIPPGAGLADTQYF.

For the CDR3, the DNA is TGTGCCAGCAACCCCTCAGGTGATATGTACGAGCAGTACTTC. Its protein product is CASNPSGDMYEQYF. The chain has TRBV6-6 and TRBJ2-7; D ambiguous. Trimming removed 7 bases at V and 4 bases at J, with 17 bases between. Germline V gene sequence: CDR1 MNHNY, CDR2 SVGAGI (reference sequence). CDR3 length equals 14 residues.

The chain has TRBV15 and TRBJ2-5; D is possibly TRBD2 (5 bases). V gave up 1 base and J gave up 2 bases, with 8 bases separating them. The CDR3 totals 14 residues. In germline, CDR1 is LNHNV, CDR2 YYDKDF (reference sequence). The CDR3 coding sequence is TGTGCCACCAGCAGAGCCGGGAATCAAGAGACCCAGTACTTC. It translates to CATSRAGNQETQYF. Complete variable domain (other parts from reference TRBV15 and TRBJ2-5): DAMVIQNPRYQVTQFGKPVTLSCSQTLNHNVMYWYQQKSSQAPKLLFHYYDKDFNNEADTPDNFQSRRPNTSFCFLDIRSPGLGDTAMYLCATSRAGNQETQYFGPGTRLLVL.

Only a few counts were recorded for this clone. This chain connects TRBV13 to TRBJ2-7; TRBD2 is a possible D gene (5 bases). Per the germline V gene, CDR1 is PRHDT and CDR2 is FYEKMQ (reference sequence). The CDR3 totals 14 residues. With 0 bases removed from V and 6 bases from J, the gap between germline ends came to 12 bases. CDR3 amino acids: CASSLGRREGEQYF. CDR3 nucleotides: TGTGCCAGCAGCTTAGGACGCCGGGAAGGCGAGCAGTACTTC.

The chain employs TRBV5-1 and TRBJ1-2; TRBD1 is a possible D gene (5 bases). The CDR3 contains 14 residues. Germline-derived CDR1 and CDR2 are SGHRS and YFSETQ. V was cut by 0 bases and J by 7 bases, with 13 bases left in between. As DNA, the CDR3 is TGCGCCAGCAGCTTGGAGCAGGGAGGTTCTGGCTACACCTTC. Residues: CASSLEQGGSGYTF.

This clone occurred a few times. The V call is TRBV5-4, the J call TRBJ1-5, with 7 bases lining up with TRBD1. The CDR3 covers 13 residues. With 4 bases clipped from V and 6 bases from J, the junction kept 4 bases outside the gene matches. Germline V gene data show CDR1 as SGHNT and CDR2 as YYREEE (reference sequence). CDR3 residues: CASSGDRGQPQHF. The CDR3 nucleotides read TGTGCCAGCAGCGGGGACAGAGGTCAGCCCCAGCATTTT.

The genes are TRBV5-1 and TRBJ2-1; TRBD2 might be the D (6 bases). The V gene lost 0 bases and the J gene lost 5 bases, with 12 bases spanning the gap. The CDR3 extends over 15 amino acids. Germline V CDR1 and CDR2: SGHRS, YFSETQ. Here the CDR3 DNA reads TGCGCCAGCAGCTTGGAACTAGCCCTCCACAATGAGCAGTTCTTC. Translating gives CASSLELALHNEQFF.

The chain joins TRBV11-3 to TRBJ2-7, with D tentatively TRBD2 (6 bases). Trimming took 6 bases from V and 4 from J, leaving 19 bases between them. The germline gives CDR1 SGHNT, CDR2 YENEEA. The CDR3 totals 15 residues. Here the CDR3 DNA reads TGTGCCAGCAGTAGGCAGGAAACCCGGGGGTACGAGCAGTACTTC. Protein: CASSRQETRGYEQYF.